The T cell receptor (beta chain) under discussion was sequenced for a study of neurological immune-mediated disorders (dated by TCRdb to between 2017 and 2020). Background for the entire study: Among the roughly 34 multiple sclerosis patients, approximately 31 had relapsing-remitting MS and 3 had secondary progressive MS. The roughly 110 TCR-beta libraries included longitudinal samples, technical triplicates and paired sorted CD4+ and CD8+ T-cell subsets alongside PBMC samples. The study compared peripheral blood TCR-beta repertoires of HTLV-I-associated myelopathy (HAM/TSP) patients, multiple sclerosis patients and healthy controls using UMI-based sequencing. The cohort was made up of 68 subjects, consisting of 15 or so HAM/TSP patients, 35 or so multiple sclerosis patients and around 20 healthy controls.

The CDR3 measures 15 amino acids from cysteine to phenylalanine. The DNA shown is the 45-base CDR3, in frame from base 1. The germline V gene gives CDR1 as SGHDN and CDR2 as FVKESK. Between the V and J ends, shortened by 0 bases and 0 bases respectively, the junction contains 6 bases. What the research found in general, with its limitations: The highest TCR clonal expansion was observed in HAM/TSP patients, whereas the lowest was observed in MS patients, even when compared with healthy controls. Phylogenetic analysis grouped repertoires from 18 of 34 MS patients into a cluster of related CDR3 sequences, suggesting a possible repertoire-level signature. No association of the MS cluster with clinical or MRI features was observed, and the need for larger cohorts was stated by the authors. No identical CDR3 amino acid sequences were found to be shared among expanded clones across subjects, suggesting that TCR-beta repertoires were private in all groups.

For sorted-subset TCR libraries, over 900,000 sorted CD4+ or CD8+ T cells were used. Multiple sclerosis patients were enrolled in a US clinical protocol under which disease progression was evaluated by magnetic resonance imaging. PBMCs were separated from peripheral blood using Ficoll-Hypaque density gradient centrifugation and then cryopreserved in liquid nitrogen. The study also sequenced paired sorted CD4+ and CD8+ subsets from healthy controls, HAM/TSP patients and MS patients. To synthesize cDNA, template-switch 5'RACE was performed with a primer carrying a 10-nucleotide random unique molecular identifier so that each TCR transcript was tagged. Each sequencing run produced over 160 million TCR-beta sequences covering 15-18 subjects. The RNeasy kit was used for extraction of total RNA. TCR-beta VDJ regions were amplified with primers for the TCR constant region and the 5'RACE anchor, using the KAPA Real-time Library Amplification kit. Sample indexes and Illumina adaptors were added in a first PCR, and a second PCR then increased library yield. After purification with Ampure beads, the TCR product of roughly 650 bp was size-selected on a 2% E-gel SizeSelection system. Before pooling, libraries had their quality checked on a Bioanalyzer, their concentration measured with Qubit, and their quantity determined with the Kapa Library Quantification kit. An Illumina HiSeq 2500 was used to sequence the libraries paired-end at 2 x 150 bp. To increase sequence diversity, roughly 24-32% phiX was spiked into each library pool. Regarding the original processing steps: The UMI-based MiGEC pipeline processed quality-filtered reads and removed over 85% of raw TCR sequences during error correction. IMGT germline references were used for aligning VDJ genes, and each clonotype was defined as a unique CDR3 amino acid sequence together with its V-J genes. Clonal expansion, Shannon diversity and CDR3 relatedness were evaluated with VDJtools (CalcPairwiseDistances, ClusterSamples), while phylogenetic trees were built in CLCbio workbench. Expanded clones were defined as having at least 8 unique UMIs, based on coefficient-of-variation modelling across technical triplicates. TCRdb cleaned the public reads at Q25 with fastp, built clones with MiXCR and kept in-frame beta chains. A single entry per CDR3 protein holds the most common genes and DNA from its merged rows. TCRdb's processing, not the study's, gives the V and J calls here. This sample lists 45,000 to 55,000 distinct CDR3 sequences; over 5.5% were detected once. The ten top clones hold approximately 1.5% of the sample.

This clonotype has a count of ten or more. What antigen it recognizes has not been identified. No base quality information exists; no much larger clone differs at one position. The sequence was obtained from a woman aged 18-29 years with multiple sclerosis. Recombination linked TRBV14 to TRBJ2-1; the D segment is perhaps TRBD1 or TRBD2, each sharing 5 matched bases. Sequenced input: CD4+ T cells from blood. CDR3 reads: CASSQDGASYNEQFF. Here is the DNA: TGTGCCAGCAGCCAAGACGGGGCCTCCTACAATGAGCAGTTCTTC.